These T cell receptor beta chains were read from a single sample in a study of beta chain features in type 1 diabetes. Sequencing used immunoSEQ multiplex PCR; TCRdb keeps in-frame clones, though not all of them. Altogether about 340,000 clones are present, about 13% being singletons, with the ten largest covering roughly 0.016%. The sequencing sample was made of naive CD4+ T cells from blood. Every receptor here comes from a woman in her late teens or twenties with type 1 diabetes. Both conserved end residues are part of each CDR3. Fields, in order: J gene, D gene, clone size, V gene, CDR3 protein, CDR3 DNA. The D gene is left open where the match is weak. For some rows the clone size is stated as once, few or many, or as a class when expanded; others skip it.

J: TRBJ2-1; D: NA; size: NA; V: TRBV5-1; CDR3: CASSRRERGGKGDEQFF; DNA: TGCGCCAGCAGCCGGCGAGAAAGGGGGGGTAAGGGGGATGAGCAGTTCTTC
J: TRBJ1-5; D: TRBD1; size: NA; V: TRBV18; CDR3: CASSPTGPDQPQHF; DNA: TGTGCCAGCTCACCGACAGGGCCGGATCAGCCCCAGCATTTT
J: TRBJ2-7; D: NA; size: few; V: TRBV28; CDR3: CASSPLFGPDEQYF; DNA: TGTGCCAGCAGTCCCCTCTTTGGGCCGGACGAGCAGTACTTC
J: TRBJ2-1; D: NA; size: few; V: TRBV18; CDR3: CASSPRGRGNEQFF; DNA: TGTGCCAGCTCACCACGGGGCCGAGGCAATGAGCAGTTCTTC
J: TRBJ2-1; D: TRBD2; size: NA; V: TRBV2; CDR3: CASSVSGTSGEQFF; DNA: TGTGCCAGCAGTGTCTCCGGGACTAGCGGCGAGCAGTTCTTC
J: TRBJ2-1; D: NA; size: few; V: TRBV27; CDR3: CASSLRQGYNEQFF; DNA: TGTGCCAGCAGTTTACGGCAGGGGTACAATGAGCAGTTCTTC
J: TRBJ1-2; D: NA; size: few; V: TRBV30; CDR3: CAWSPQAGYGYTF; DNA: TGTGCCTGGAGCCCACAGGCTGGCTATGGCTACACCTTC
J: TRBJ2-7; D: NA; size: few; V: TRBV6-1; CDR3: CASSETGFYEQYF; DNA: TGTGCCAGCAGTGAGACAGGCTTCTACGAGCAGTACTTC
J: TRBJ1-1; D: TRBD1; size: few; V: TRBV15; CDR3: CATSRHRQGDTEAFF; DNA: TGTGCCACCAGCAGGCACAGACAGGGGGACACTGAAGCTTTCTTT
J: TRBJ2-2; D: TRBD2; size: NA; V: TRBV5-4; CDR3: CASSEILAAANTGELFF; DNA: TGTGCCAGCAGCGAAATACTAGCGGCTGCGAACACCGGGGAGCTGTTTTTT
J: TRBJ2-3; D: TRBD2; size: NA; V: TRBV30; CDR3: CACQTSGSTDTQYF; DNA: TGTGCCTGCCAGACTAGCGGGAGCACAGATACGCAGTATTTT
J: TRBJ1-4; D: TRBD1; size: NA; V: TRBV11-3; CDR3: CASSFEDRDGEKLFF; DNA: TGTGCCAGCAGCTTCGAGGACAGGGACGGTGAAAAACTGTTTTTT
J: TRBJ2-1; D: TRBD2; size: NA; V: TRBV9; CDR3: CASSVASGRARDEQFF; DNA: TGTGCCAGCAGCGTAGCTAGCGGGAGGGCCCGTGATGAGCAGTTCTTC
J: TRBJ1-2; D: NA; size: NA; V: TRBV11-3; CDR3: CASSLTGYGYTF; DNA: TGTGCCAGCAGCTTAACAGGATATGGCTACACCTTC
J: TRBJ2-7; D: NA; size: NA; V: TRBV15; CDR3: CATSRDLIAAPPYEQYF; DNA: TGTGCCACCAGCAGAGACCTAATAGCGGCCCCTCCCTACGAGCAGTACTTC
J: TRBJ2-2; D: TRBD2; size: few; V: TRBV2; CDR3: CASSSPLAGVRTGELFF; DNA: TGTGCCAGCAGCAGCCCCCTAGCGGGAGTACGTACCGGGGAGCTGTTTTTT
J: TRBJ2-2; D: NA; size: NA; V: TRBV19; CDR3: CASSMSRRQAGELFF; DNA: TGTGCCAGTAGTATGAGTCGTCGTCAAGCCGGGGAGCTGTTTTTT
J: TRBJ1-1; D: NA; size: NA; V: TRBV7-2; CDR3: CASSLGGQGNTEAFF; DNA: TGTGCCAGCAGCTTAGGGGGCCAAGGGAACACTGAAGCTTTCTTT
J: TRBJ2-5; D: NA; size: NA; V: TRBV6-6; CDR3: CASKEEETQYF; DNA: TGTGCCAGCAAAGAGGAAGAGACCCAGTACTTC
J: TRBJ2-1; D: TRBD2; size: NA; V: TRBV7-2; CDR3: CASSLRLAGSYNEQFF; DNA: TGTGCCAGCAGCTTAAGGCTAGCGGGCTCCTACAATGAGCAGTTCTTC
J: TRBJ2-2; D: NA; size: few; V: TRBV7-6; CDR3: CASSLAGELFF; DNA: TGTGCCAGCAGCTTGGCAGGGGAGCTGTTTTTT
J: TRBJ1-1; D: NA; size: NA; V: TRBV7-2; CDR3: CASSPDSPNTEAFF; DNA: TGTGCCAGCAGCCCGGACAGCCCGAACACTGAAGCTTTCTTT
J: TRBJ1-1; D: NA; size: few; V: TRBV7-3; CDR3: CASSSRPGAEAFF; DNA: TGTGCCAGCAGCTCTAGGCCAGGGGCTGAAGCTTTCTTT
J: TRBJ2-5; D: NA; size: once; V: TRBV5-1; CDR3: CASSSRSRSETQYF; DNA: TGCGCCAGCAGCTCTCGGTCCCGTTCGGAGACCCAGTACTTC